This entry features one TCR beta chain sequence. The CDR3 is 13 residues long. Germline assignment: CDR1 LGHDT and CDR2 YNNKEL (reference sequence). The germline V and J ends were trimmed by 4 bases and 4 bases, with 10 bases remaining between them. The authors reverse transcribed about 0.5 to 1 ug RNA with random hexamers. Amplification of TCR beta CDR3 by immunoSEQ multiplex PCR spanned 54 Vbeta and 13 Jbeta. In TCRdb, the immunoSEQ multiplex PCR reads were re-called with MiXCR into one record per CDR3 protein. The sample consists of roughly 180,000 distinct CDR3 sequences, over 85% of them appearing once. This sample stems from a study of CD8 T cells in Susac syndrome. The authors carried out high-throughput sequencing of TCR beta. They applied it to CD8+ and CD4+ T cells obtained from blood.

The chain couples TRBV3-1 to TRBJ1-2, with D perhaps TRBD1 (6 bases). Sequencing used CD4+ T cells from PBMCs. The clonotype was recovered from a human donor in good health. CDR3 sequence reads: CASSLDRFYGYTF. CDR3 DNA: TGTGCCAGCAGCCTGGACAGATTCTATGGCTACACCTTC.